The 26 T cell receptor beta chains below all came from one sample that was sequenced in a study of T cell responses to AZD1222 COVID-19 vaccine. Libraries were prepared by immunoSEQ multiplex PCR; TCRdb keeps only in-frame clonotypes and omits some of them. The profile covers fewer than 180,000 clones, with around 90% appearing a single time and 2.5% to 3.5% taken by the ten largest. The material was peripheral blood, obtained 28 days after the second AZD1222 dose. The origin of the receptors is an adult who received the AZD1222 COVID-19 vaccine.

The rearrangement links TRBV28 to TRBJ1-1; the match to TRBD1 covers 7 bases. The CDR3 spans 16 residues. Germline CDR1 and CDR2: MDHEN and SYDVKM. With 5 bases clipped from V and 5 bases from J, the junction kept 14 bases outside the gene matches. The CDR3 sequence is CASSPMDRTGRTEAFF. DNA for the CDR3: TGTGCCAGCAGTCCCATGGACCGGACAGGTCGAACTGAAGCTTTCTTT.

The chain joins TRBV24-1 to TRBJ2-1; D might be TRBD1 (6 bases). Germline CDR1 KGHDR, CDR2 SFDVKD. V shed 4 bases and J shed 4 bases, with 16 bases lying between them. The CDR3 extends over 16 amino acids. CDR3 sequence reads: CATSERHTGIYNEQFF. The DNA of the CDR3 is TGTGCCACCAGTGAACGTCATACAGGGATATACAATGAGCAGTTCTTC.

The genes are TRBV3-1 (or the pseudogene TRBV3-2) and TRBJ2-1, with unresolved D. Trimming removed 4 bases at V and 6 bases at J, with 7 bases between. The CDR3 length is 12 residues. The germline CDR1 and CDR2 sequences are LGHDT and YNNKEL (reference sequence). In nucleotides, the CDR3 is TGTGCCAGCAGCCGCCACCCCAATGAGCAGTTCTTC. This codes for CASSRHPNEQFF.

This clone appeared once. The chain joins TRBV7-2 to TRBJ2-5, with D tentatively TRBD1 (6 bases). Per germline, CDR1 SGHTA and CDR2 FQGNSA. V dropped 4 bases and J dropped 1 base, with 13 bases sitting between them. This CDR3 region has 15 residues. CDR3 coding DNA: TGTGCCAGCAGCTCCTCCTCAGGGGTCCAAGAGACCCAGTACTTC. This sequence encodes CASSSSSGVQETQYF.

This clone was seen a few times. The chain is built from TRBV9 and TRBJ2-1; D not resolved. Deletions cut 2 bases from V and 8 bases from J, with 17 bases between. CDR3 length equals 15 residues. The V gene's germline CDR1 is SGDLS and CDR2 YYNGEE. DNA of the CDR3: TGTGCCAGCAGCGTGTCGGGCAGCTTCAAGGATGAGCAGTTCTTC. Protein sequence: CASSVSGSFKDEQFF.

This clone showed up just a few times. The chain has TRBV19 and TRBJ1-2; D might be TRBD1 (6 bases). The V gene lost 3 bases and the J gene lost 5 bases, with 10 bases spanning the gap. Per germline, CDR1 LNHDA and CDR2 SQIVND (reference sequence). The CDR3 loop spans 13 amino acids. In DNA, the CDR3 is TGTGCCAGTAGTATCCGGACAGTGTATGGCTACACCTTC. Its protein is CASSIRTVYGYTF. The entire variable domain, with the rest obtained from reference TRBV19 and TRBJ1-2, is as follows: DGGITQSPKYLFRKEGQNVTLSCEQNLNHDAMYWYRQDPGQGLRLIYYSQIVNDFQKGDIAEGYSVSREKKESFPLTVTSAQKNPTAFYLCASSIRTVYGYTFGSGTRLTVV.

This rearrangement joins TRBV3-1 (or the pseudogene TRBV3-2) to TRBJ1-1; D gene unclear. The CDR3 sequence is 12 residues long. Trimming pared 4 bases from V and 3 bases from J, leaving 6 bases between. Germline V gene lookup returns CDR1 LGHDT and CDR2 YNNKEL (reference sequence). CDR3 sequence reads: CASSRVYTEAFF. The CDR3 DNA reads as TGTGCCAGCAGCCGTGTTTACACTGAAGCTTTCTTT.

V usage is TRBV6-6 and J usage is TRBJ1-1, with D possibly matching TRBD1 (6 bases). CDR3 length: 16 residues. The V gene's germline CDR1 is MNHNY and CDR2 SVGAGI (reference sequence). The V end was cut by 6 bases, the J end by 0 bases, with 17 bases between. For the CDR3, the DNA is TGTGCCAGCAGCCCGTCCAGGGGATTCATGAACACTGAAGCTTTCTTT. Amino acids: CASSPSRGFMNTEAFF.

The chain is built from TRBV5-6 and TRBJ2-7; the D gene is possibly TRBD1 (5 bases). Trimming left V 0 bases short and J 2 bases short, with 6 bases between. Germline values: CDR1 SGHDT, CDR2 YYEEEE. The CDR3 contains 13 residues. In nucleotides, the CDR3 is TGTGCCAGCAGCTTGGCAGGGACCTACGAGCAGTACTTC. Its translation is CASSLAGTYEQYF.

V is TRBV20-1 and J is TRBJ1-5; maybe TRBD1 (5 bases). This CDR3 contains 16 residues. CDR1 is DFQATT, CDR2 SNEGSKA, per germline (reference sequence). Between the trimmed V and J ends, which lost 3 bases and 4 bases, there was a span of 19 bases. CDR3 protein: CSASPLGGKGNQPQHF. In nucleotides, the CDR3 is TGCAGTGCTAGTCCCCTTGGGGGGAAAGGGAATCAGCCCCAGCATTTT.

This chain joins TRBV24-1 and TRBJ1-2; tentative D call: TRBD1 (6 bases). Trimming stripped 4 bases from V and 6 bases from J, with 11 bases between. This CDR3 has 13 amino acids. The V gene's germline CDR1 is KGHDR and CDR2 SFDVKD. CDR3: CATSEGGRDGYTF. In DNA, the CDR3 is TGTGCCACCAGTGAAGGGGGTCGCGATGGCTACACCTTC.

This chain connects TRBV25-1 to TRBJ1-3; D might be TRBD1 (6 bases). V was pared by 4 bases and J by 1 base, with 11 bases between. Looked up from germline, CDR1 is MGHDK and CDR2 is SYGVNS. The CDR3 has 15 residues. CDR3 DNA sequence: TGTGCCAGCAGTGTAGCAGGGGCATCTGGAAACACCATATATTTT. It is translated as CASSVAGASGNTIYF.

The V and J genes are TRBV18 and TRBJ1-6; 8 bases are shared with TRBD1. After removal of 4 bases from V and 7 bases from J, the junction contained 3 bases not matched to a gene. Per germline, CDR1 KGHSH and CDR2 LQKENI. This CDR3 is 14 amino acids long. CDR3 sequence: CASSRGTGNSPLHF. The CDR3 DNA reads TGTGCCAGCTCACGTGGGACAGGCAATTCACCCCTCCACTTT.

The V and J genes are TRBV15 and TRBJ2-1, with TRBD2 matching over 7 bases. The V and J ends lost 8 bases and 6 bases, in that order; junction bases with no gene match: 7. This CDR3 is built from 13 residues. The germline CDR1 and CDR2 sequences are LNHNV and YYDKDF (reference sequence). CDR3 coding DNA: TGTGCCACCGTTCTCGGGGGGAGCAATGAGCAGTTCTTC. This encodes CATVLGGSNEQFF.

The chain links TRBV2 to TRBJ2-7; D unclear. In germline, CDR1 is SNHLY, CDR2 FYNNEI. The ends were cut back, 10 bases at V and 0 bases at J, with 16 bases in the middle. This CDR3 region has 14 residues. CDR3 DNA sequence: TGTGCCACCCACGAGGCACAGTACTCCTACGAGCAGTACTTC. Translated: CATHEAQYSYEQYF.

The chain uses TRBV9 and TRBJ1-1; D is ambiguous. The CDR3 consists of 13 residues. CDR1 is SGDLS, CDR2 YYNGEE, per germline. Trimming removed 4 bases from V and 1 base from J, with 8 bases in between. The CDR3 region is CASSPPENTEAFF. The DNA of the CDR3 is TGTGCCAGCAGCCCCCCAGAGAACACTGAAGCTTTCTTT. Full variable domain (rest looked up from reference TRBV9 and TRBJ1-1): DSGVTQTPKHLITATGQRVTLRCSPRSGDLSVYWYQQSLDQGLQFLIQYYNGEERAKGNILERFSAQQFPDLHSELNLSSLELGDSALYFCASSPPENTEAFFGQGTRLTVV.

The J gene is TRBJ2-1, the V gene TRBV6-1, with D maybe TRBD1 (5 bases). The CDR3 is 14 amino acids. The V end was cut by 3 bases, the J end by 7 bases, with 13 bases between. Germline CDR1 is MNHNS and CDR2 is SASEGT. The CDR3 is CASSDIGSGNEQFF. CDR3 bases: TGTGCCAGCAGTGATATAGGCTCAGGGAATGAGCAGTTCTTC.

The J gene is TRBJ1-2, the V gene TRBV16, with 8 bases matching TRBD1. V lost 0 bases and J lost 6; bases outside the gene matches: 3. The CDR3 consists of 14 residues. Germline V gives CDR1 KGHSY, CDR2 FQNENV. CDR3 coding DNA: TGTGCCAGCAGCCAATCTTACAGGGGGGATGGCTACACCTTC. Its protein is CASSQSYRGDGYTF.

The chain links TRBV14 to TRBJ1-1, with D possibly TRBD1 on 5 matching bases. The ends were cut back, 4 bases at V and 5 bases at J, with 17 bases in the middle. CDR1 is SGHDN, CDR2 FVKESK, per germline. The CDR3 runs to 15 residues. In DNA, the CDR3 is TGTGCCAGCAGCCTCCAAAGGGGACGAAGGACTGAAGCTTTCTTT. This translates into CASSLQRGRRTEAFF.

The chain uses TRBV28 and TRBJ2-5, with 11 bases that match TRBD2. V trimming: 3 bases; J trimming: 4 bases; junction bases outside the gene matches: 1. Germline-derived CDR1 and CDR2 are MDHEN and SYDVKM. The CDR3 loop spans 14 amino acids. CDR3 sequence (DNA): TGTGCCAGCAGTTTCACTAGCGGGAGAGAGACCCAGTACTTC. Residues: CASSFTSGRETQYF.

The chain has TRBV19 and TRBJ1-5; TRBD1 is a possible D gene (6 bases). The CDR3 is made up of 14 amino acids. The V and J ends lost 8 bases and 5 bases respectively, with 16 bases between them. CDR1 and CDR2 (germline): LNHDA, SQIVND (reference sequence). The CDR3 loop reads CASRHRAHDQPQHF. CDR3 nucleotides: TGTGCCAGTCGCCACAGGGCTCACGATCAGCCCCAGCATTTT.

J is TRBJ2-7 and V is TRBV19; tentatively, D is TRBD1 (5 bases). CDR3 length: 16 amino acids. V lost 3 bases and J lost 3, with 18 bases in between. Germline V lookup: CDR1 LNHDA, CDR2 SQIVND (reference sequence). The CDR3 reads CASSMVGAKELYEQYF. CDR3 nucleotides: TGTGCCAGTAGTATGGTAGGGGCAAAAGAACTCTACGAGCAGTACTTC.

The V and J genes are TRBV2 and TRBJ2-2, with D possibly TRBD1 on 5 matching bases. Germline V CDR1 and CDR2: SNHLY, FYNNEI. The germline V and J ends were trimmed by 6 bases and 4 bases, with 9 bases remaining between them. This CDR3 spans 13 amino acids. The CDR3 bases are TGTGCCAGCAGGTACCAGGGCACCGGGGAGCTGTTTTTT. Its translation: CASRYQGTGELFF.

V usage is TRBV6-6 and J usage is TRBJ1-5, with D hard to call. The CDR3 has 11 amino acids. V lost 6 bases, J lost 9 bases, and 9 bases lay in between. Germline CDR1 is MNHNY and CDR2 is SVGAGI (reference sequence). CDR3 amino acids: CASRDLGPQHF. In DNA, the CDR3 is TGTGCCAGCAGGGATCTTGGGCCCCAGCATTTT.

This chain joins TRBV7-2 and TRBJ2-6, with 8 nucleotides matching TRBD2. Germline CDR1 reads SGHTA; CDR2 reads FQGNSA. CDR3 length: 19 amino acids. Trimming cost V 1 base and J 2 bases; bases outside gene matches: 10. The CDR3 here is CASSLVGTRGETGANVLTF. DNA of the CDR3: TGTGCCAGCAGCTTAGTGGGGACGCGGGGGGAAACTGGGGCCAACGTCCTGACTTTC.

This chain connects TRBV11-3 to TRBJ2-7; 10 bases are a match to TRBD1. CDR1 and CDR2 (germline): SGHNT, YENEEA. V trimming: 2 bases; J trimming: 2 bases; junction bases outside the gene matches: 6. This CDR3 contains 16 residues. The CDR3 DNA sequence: TGTGCCAGCAGCTTACGGGACAGGGGAAGCCCCTACGAGCAGTACTTC. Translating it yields CASSLRDRGSPYEQYF.